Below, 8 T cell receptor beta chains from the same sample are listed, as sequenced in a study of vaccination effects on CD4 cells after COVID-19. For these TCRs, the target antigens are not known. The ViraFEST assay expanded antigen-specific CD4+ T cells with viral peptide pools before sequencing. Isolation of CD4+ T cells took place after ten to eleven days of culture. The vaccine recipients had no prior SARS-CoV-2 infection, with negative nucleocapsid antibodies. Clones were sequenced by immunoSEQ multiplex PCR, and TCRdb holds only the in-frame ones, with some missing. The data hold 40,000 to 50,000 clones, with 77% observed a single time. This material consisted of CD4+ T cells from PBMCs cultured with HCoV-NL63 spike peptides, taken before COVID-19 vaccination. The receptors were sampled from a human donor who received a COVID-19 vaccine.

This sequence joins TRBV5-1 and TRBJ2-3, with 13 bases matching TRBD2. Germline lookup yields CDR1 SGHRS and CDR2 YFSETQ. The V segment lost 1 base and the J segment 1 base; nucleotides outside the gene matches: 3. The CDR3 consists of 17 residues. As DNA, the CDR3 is TGCGCCAGCAGCTTGACTAGCGGGGGGGCTGGCACAGATACGCAGTATTTT. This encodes CASSLTSGGAGTDTQYF.

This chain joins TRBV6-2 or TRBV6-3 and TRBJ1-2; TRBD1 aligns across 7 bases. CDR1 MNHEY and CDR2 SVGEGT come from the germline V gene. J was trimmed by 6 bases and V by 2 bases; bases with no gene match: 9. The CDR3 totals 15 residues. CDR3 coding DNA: TGTGCCAGCAGTTACGTCGACAGGGACCACAATGGCTACACCTTC. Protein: CASSYVDRDHNGYTF.

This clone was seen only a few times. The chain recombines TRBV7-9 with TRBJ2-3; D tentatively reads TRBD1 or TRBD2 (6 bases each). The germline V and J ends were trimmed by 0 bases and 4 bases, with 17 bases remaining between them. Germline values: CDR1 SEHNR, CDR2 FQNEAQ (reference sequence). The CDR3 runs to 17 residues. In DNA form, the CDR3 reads TGTGCCAGCAGCTTAGCGGGGGCGGGGAAGGCAGCAGATACGCAGTATTTT. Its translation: CASSLAGAGKAADTQYF.

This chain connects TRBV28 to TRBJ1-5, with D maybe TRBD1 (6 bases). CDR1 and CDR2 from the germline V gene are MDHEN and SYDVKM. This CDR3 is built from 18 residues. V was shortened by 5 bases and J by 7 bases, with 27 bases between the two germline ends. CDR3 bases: TGTGCCAGCAGTGTGATGGGGGAGGGGGTCAGTTTTGTACAGCCCCAGCATTTT. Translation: CASSVMGEGVSFVQPQHF.

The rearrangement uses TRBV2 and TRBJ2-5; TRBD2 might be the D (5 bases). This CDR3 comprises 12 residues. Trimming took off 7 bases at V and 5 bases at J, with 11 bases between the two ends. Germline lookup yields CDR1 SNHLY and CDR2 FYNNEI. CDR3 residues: CASTEGGETQYF. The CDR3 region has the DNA TGTGCCAGCACTGAGGGTGGGGAGACCCAGTACTTC.

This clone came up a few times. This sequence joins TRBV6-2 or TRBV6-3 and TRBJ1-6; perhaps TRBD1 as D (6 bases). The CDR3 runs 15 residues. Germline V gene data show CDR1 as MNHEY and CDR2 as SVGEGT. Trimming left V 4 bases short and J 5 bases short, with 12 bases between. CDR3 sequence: CASSSSRTDNSPLHF. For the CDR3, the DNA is TGTGCCAGCAGTTCGTCAAGGACAGATAATTCACCCCTCCACTTT.

CDR3 bases: TGTGCCAGCAGTAGTTCCAGAAACACTGAAGCTTTCTTT. It specifies CASSSSRNTEAFF. This chain uses TRBV5-4 with TRBJ1-1; no definite D call. This CDR3 spans 13 amino acids. V was clipped by 5 bases and J by 2 bases, with 10 bases between them. CDR1 is SGHNT, CDR2 YYREEE, per germline (reference sequence).

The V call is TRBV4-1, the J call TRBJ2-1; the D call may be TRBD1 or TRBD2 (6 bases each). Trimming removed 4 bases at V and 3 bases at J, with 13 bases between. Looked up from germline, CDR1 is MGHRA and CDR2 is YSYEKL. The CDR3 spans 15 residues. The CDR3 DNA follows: TGCGCCAGCAGCCGTGAGGGGGGTCGCTACAATGAGCAGTTCTTC. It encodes CASSREGGRYNEQFF.